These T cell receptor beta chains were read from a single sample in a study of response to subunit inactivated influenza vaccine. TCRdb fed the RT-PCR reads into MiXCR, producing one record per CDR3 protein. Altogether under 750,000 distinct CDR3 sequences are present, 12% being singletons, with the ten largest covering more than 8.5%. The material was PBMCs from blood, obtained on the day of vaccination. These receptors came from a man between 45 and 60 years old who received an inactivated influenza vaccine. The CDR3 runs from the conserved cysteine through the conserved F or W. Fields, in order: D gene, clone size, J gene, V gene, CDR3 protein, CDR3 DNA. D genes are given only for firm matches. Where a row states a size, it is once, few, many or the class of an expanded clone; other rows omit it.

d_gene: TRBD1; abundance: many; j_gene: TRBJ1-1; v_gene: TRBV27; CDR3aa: CASSSQGAGTEAFF; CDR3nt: TGTGCCAGCAGTTCTCAGGGGGCAGGGACTGAAGCTTTCTTT
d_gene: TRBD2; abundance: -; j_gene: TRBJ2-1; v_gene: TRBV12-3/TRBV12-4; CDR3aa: CASSPSGGAFSTYNEQFF; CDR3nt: TGTGCCAGCAGTCCCAGCGGGGGGGCCTTCTCAACGTACAATGAGCAGTTCTTC
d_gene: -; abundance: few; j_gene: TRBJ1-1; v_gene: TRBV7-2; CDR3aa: CASSLYRHTEAFF; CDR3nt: TGTGCCAGCAGCTTATATCGGCACACTGAAGCTTTCTTT
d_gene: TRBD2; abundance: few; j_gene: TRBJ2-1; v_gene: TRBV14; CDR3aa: CASSQGLAGDSTYNEQFF; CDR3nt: TGTGCCAGCAGCCAAGGCCTAGCGGGGGATAGTACCTACAATGAGCAGTTCTTC
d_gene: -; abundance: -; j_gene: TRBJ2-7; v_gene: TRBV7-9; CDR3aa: CASSLSQDEQYF; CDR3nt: TGTGCCAGCAGCTTAAGTCAGGACGAGCAGTACTTC
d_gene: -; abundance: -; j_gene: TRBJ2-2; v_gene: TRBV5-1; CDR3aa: CASSLGSGFTGELFF; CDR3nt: TGCGCCAGCAGCTTGGGAAGTGGATTTACCGGGGAGCTGTTTTTT
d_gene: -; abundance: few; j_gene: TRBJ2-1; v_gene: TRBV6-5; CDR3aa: CASSYRAVQFF; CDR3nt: TGTGCCAGCAGTTACCGGGCGGTCCAGTTCTTC
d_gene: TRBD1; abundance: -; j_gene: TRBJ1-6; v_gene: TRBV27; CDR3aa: CASSIHRDRGGSPLHF; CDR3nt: TGTGCCAGCAGTATCCATCGGGACAGGGGTGGTTCACCCCTCCACTTT
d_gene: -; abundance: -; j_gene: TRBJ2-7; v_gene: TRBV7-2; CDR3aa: CASSLGRSPYEQYF; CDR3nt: TGTGCCAGCAGCTTAGGCAGGTCCCCCTACGAGCAGTACTTC
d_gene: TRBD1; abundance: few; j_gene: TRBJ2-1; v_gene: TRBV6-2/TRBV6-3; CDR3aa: CASRFGTALRIEQFF; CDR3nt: TGTGCCAGCAGATTCGGGACAGCTCTCCGGATTGAGCAGTTCTTC
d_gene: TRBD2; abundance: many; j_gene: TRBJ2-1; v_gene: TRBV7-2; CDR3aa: CASSPLSGGAYDEQFF; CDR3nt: TGTGCCAGCAGCCCGTTAAGCGGGGGGGCTTACGATGAGCAGTTCTTC
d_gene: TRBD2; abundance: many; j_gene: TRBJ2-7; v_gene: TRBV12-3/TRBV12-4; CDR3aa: CASSSGRGVYEQYF; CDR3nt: TGTGCCAGCAGTTCCGGGAGGGGGGTCTACGAGCAGTACTTC
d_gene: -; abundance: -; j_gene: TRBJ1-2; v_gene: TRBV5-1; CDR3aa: CASGQDVNSGYTF; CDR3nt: TGCGCCAGCGGCCAGGACGTCAATTCTGGCTACACCTTC
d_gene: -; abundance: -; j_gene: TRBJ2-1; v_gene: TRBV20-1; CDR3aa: CSARDSTFPNEQFF; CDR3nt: TGCAGTGCTAGAGATTCAACTTTCCCGAATGAGCAGTTCTTC
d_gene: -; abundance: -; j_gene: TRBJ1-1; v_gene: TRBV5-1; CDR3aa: CASSLVSQQQNTEAFF; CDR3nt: TGCGCCAGCAGCTTGGTCAGCCAGCAGCAAAACACTGAAGCTTTCTTT
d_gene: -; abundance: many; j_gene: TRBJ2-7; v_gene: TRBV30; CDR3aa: CAWSPNYRAEQYF; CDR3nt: TGTGCCTGGAGTCCGAATTACAGGGCCGAGCAGTACTTC
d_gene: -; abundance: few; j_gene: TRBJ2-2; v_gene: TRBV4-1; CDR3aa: CASSQSTLNTGELFF; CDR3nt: TGCGCCAGCAGCCAATCGACACTGAACACCGGGGAGCTGTTTTTT
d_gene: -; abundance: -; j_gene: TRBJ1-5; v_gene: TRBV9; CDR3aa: CASSATGSNQPQHF; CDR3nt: TGTGCCAGCAGCGCCACAGGGAGCAATCAGCCCCAGCATTTT
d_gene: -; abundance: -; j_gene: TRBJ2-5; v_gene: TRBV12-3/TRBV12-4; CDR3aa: CASTLGRETQYF; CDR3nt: TGTGCCAGCACGTTAGGAAGGGAGACCCAGTACTTC
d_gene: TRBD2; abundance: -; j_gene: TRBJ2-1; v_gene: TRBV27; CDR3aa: CASSLIWTSGGDEQFF; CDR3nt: TGTGCCAGCAGTTTAATCTGGACTAGCGGGGGGGATGAGCAGTTCTTC
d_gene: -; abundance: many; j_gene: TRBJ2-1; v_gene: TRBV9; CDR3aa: CASSPFQGSYNEQFF; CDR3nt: TGTGCCAGCAGCCCCTTCCAGGGGTCCTACAATGAGCAGTTCTTC
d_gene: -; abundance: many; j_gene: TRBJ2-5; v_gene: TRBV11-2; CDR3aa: CASSLGTPGLETQYF; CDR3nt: TGTGCCAGCAGCTTAGGGACCCCGGGGTTGGAGACCCAGTACTTC
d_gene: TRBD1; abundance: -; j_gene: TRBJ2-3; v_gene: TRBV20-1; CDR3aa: CSGRDSTFDTQYF; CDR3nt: TGCAGTGGCCGGGACAGCACTTTCGATACGCAGTATTTT
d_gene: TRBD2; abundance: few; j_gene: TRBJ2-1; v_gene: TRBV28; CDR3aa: CASSLGAGGKFF; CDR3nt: TGTGCCAGCAGTTTAGGAGCGGGAGGGAAGTTCTTC
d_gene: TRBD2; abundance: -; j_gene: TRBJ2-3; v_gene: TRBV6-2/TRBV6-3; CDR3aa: CASSYPGTTSTDTQYF; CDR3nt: TGTGCCAGCAGTTACCCCGGGACTACCAGCACAGATACGCAGTATTTT
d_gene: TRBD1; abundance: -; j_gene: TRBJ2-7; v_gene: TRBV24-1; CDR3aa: CATSETGTGEAYEQYF; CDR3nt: TGTGCCACCAGTGAAACTGGGACAGGGGAAGCGTACGAGCAGTACTTC
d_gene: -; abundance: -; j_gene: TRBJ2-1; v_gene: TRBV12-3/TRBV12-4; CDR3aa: CASSLVGIDEQFF; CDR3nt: TGTGCCAGCAGTTTAGTAGGGATTGATGAGCAGTTCTTC
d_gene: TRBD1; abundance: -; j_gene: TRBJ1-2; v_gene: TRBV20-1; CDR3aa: CSAGGQGAPHYGYTF; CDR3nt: TGCAGTGCGGGAGGACAGGGGGCTCCGCACTATGGCTACACCTTC
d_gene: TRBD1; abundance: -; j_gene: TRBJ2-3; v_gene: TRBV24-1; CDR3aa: CAISRQGATGTDTQYF; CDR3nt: TGTGCCATCAGCAGACAGGGGGCGACTGGCACAGATACGCAGTATTTT
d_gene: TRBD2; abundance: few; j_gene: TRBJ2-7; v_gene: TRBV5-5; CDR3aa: CASSLASSGSVEQYF; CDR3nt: TGTGCCAGCAGCTTGGCGTCTAGCGGGAGTGTCGAGCAGTACTTC
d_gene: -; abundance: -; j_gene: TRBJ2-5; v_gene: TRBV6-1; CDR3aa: CASSTRRGGGETQYF; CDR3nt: TGTGCCAGCAGTACCCGGAGGGGTGGTGGGGAGACCCAGTACTTC
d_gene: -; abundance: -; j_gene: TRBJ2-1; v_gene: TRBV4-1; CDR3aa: CASSQGKNNEQFF; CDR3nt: TGCGCCAGCAGTCAAGGAAAGAACAATGAGCAGTTCTTC
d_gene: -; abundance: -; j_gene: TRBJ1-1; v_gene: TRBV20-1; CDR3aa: CTQGTGTTNTEAFF; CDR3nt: TGCACCCAGGGTACCGGGACAACAAACACTGAAGCTTTCTTT
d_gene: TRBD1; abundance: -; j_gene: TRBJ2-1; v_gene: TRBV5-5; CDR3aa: CASSYGQGNNEQFF; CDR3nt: TGTGCCAGCAGCTACGGACAGGGCAACAATGAGCAGTTCTTC
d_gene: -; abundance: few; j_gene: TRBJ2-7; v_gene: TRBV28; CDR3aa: CASSYGASYEQYF; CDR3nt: TGTGCCAGCAGCTACGGAGCGTCCTACGAGCAGTACTTC
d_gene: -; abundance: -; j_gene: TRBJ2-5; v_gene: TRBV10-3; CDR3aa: CAPSAVRRGQETQYF; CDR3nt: TGTGCTCCATCGGCCGTAAGAAGGGGGCAAGAGACCCAGTACTTC
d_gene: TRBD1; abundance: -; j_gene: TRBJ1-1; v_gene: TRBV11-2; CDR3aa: CASSLVYGTGNTEAFF; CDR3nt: TGTGCCAGCAGCTTAGTTTATGGGACAGGGAACACTGAAGCTTTCTTT
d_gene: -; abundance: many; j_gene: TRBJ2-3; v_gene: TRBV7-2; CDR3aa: CASSYFTDTQYF; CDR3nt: TGTGCCAGCAGCTATTTCACAGATACGCAGTATTTT
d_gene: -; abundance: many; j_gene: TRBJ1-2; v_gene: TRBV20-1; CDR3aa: CSAPDGYTF; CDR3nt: TGCAGTGCCCCGGATGGCTACACCTTC
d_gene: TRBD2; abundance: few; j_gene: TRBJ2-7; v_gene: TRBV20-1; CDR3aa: CSARGTSSYEQYF; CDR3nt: TGCAGTGCACGGGGGACTAGCTCCTACGAGCAGTACTTC
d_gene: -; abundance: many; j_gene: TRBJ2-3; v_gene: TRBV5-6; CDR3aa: CASSSEVGESTDTQYF; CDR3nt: TGTGCCAGCAGCTCCGAGGTAGGGGAGTCCACAGATACGCAGTATTTT
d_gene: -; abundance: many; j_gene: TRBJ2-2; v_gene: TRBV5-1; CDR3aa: CASSLAPQNTGELFF; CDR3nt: TGCGCCAGCAGCTTGGCTCCCCAGAACACCGGGGAGCTGTTTTTT
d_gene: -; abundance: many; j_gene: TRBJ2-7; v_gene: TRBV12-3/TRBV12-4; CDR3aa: CASSFGAPPGYEQYF; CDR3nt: TGTGCCAGCAGTTTCGGGGCCCCCCCAGGCTACGAGCAGTACTTC
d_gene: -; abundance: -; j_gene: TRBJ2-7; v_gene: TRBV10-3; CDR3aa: CAISEKRGRGYDEQYF; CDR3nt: TGTGCCATCAGTGAGAAGAGGGGCAGGGGATACGACGAGCAGTACTTC
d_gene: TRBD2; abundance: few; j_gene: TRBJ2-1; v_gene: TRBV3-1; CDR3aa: CASAIGLANNEQFF; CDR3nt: TGTGCCAGCGCCATAGGACTAGCGAACAATGAGCAGTTCTTC
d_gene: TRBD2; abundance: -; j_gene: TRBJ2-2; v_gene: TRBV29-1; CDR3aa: CSVELLLAGVSTGELFF; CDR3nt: TGCAGCGTTGAGTTACTACTAGCGGGAGTGAGCACCGGGGAGCTGTTTTTT
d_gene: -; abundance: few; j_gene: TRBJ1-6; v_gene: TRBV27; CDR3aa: CASSLVQGDSPLHF; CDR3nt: TGTGCCAGCAGCTTAGTACAGGGAGATTCACCCCTCCACTTT
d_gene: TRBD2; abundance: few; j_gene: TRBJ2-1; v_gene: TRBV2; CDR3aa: CASSSSLAGGGYNEQFF; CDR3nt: TGTGCCAGCAGTTCATCTCTAGCGGGGGGGGGGTACAATGAGCAGTTCTTC
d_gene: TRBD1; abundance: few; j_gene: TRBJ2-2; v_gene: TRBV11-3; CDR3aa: CASSLGQGTSTGELFF; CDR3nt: TGTGCCAGCAGCTTAGGACAGGGAACTTCCACCGGGGAGCTGTTTTTT
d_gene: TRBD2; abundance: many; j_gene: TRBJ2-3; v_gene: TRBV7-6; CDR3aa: CASSWPSGRDDTQYF; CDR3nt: TGTGCCAGCAGCTGGCCTAGCGGGAGGGACGATACGCAGTATTTT
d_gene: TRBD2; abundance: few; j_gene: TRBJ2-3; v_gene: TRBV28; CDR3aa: CASGGSGGGPLTDTQYF; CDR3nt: TGTGCCAGCGGAGGTTCTGGGGGGGGTCCCCTCACAGATACGCAGTATTTT
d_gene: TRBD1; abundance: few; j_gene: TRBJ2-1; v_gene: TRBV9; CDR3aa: CASSVVGTGVNEQFF; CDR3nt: TGTGCCAGCAGCGTAGTTGGGACAGGGGTGAATGAGCAGTTCTTC